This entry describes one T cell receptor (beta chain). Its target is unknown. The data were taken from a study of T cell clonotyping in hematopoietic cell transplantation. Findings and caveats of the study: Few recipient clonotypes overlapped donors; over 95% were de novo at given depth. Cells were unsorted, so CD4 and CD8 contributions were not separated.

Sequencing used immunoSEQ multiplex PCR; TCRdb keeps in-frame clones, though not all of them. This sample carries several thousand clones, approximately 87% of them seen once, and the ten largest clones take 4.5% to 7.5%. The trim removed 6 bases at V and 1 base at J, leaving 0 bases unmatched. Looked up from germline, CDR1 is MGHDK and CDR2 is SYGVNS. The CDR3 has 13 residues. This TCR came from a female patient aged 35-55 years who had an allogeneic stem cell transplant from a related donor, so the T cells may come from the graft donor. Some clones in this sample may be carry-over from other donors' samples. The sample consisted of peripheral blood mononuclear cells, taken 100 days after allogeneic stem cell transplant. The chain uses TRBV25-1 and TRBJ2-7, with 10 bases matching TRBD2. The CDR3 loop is CASRLAGSYEQYF. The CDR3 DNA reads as TGTGCCAGCAGACTAGCGGGATCCTACGAGCAGTACTTC.